This T cell receptor (beta chain) was documented in a study of radiotherapy plus CTLA-4 blockade in lung cancer. At the level of the study: Objective response rate was 18%; disease control rate, approximately 30%.

Regarding the study as a whole: Early shifts in blood T cell clones, with interferon-beta, reportedly predicted response best. An expansion of tumor-derived TCR clones occurred in blood after radiotherapy plus ipilimumab.

Using immunoSEQ multiplex PCR, the repertoire was profiled, and TCRdb retains in-frame clones only, with some absent. The top ten clones hold 8.5% of a sample with approximately 52,000 clones, around 79% of them seen once. With regard to this clone: Its matching antigen is unknown.

The input for sequencing was peripheral blood, taken from a patient treated with radiotherapy plus ipilimumab. This clonotype was obtained from a human donor with non-small cell lung cancer who had a complete response to radiotherapy plus ipilimumab.

This chain's CDR3 is CASSSPTIRTDTQYF. DNA of the CDR3: TGTGCCAGCAGCTCGCCGACTATACGCACAGATACGCAGTATTTT. V gene TRBV7-2 combines with J gene TRBJ2-3, with D maybe TRBD2 (5 bases). CDR1 SGHTA and CDR2 FQGNSA come from the germline V gene. Trimming removed 4 bases from V and 1 base from J, with 12 bases in between. The CDR3 contains 15 residues.